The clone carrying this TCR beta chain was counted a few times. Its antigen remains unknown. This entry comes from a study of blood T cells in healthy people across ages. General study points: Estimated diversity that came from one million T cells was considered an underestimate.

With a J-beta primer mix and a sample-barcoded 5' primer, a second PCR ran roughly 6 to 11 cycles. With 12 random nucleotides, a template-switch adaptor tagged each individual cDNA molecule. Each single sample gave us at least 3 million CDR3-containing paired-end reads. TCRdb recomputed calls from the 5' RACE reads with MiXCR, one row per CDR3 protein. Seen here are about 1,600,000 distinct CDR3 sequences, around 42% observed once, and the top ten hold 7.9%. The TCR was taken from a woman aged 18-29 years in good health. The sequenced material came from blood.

The CDR3 loop reads CATSDFSSSTGLNQPQHF. As DNA, the CDR3 is TGTGCCACCAGTGATTTTTCCTCGTCTACAGGGCTGAATCAGCCCCAGCATTTT. The gene calls are TRBV24-1 and TRBJ1-5, with D maybe TRBD1 (6 bases). Trimming shortened V by 1 base and J by 4 bases, and 19 bases separated the two germline ends. There are 18 residues in the CDR3. Germline loops: CDR1 KGHDR, CDR2 SFDVKD.